The 23 T cell receptor beta chains given below trace back to one sample, sequenced in a study of yellow fever vaccine responses in identical twins. TCRdb called the RT-PCR reads again in MiXCR, with one record for every CDR3 protein. The profile shows about 16,000 distinct CDR3 sequences, 80% to 85% of them singletons. The sample consisted of T cells from blood (PBMCs), unsorted or a sorted subset (not recorded which), taken before or after yellow fever vaccination (not recorded which). The receptors were sampled from a woman in her late teens or twenties who received the yellow fever vaccine.

This clonotype was seen a few times. V usage is TRBV4-1 and J usage is TRBJ2-3; 9 bases match TRBD2. The CDR3 length is 16 residues. After removal of 4 bases from V and 3 bases from J, the junction contained 8 bases not matched to a gene. Germline V gene lookup returns CDR1 MGHRA and CDR2 YSYEKL. The CDR3 DNA reads as TGCGCCAGCAGCCGGGGAGATAGCGGGAGAACAGATACGCAGTATTTT. Translation: CASSRGDSGRTDTQYF.

This sequence joins TRBV10-3 and TRBJ1-1, with 8 nucleotides matching TRBD1. The germline CDR1 and CDR2 sequences are ENHRY and SYGVKD. The CDR3 spans 13 residues. After removal of 4 bases from V and 8 bases from J, the junction contained 6 bases not matched to a gene. The CDR3 spells CAISVAGGAEAFF. The CDR3 nucleotides are TGTGCCATCAGTGTCGCAGGGGGCGCGGAAGCTTTCTTT.

This clonotype has a handful of counts. V gene TRBV29-1 combines with J gene TRBJ2-5; D possibly uses TRBD1 or TRBD2 (5 bases each). Germline V gives CDR1 SQVTM, CDR2 ANQGSEA. The CDR3 is 13 residues long. Between the trimmed V and J ends, which lost 5 bases and 5 bases, there was a span of 15 bases. The CDR3 loop is CSVRRGEGETQYF. The CDR3 bases are TGCAGCGTTCGACGAGGGGAAGGGGAGACCCAGTACTTC.

This clonotype was recorded only once. The rearrangement uses TRBV7-8 and TRBJ2-7; 7 positions agree with TRBD1. Germline V gene sequence: CDR1 SGHVS, CDR2 FQNEAQ. With V trimmed by 5 bases and J by 6 bases, 7 bases remained unmatched. There are 13 residues in the CDR3. The CDR3 loop is CASSTGQFGEQYF. In DNA, the CDR3 is TGTGCCAGCAGCACGGGACAGTTCGGCGAGCAGTACTTC. The full variable domain, rest sourced from reference TRBV7-8 and TRBJ2-7, is GAGVSQSPRYKVAKRGQDVALRCDPISGHVSLFWYQQALGQGPEFLTYFQNEAQLDKSGLPSDRFFAERPEGSVSTLKIQRTQQEDSAVYLCASSTGQFGEQYFGPGTRLTVT.

This clonotype has just a few counts. The chain couples TRBV6-2 or TRBV6-3 to TRBJ1-2; D might be TRBD1 (6 bases). The CDR3 consists of 16 residues. The ends were cut back, 0 bases at V and 10 bases at J, with 21 bases in the middle. The germline gives CDR1 MNHEY, CDR2 SVGEGT. In DNA form, the CDR3 reads TGTGCCAGCAGTTACTCGAAGTGGGGGCCCGTACTTGACTACACCTTC. Translating gives CASSYSKWGPVLDYTF.

This clonotype was found a few times. The chain carries TRBV7-6 and TRBJ2-1; D is unclear. Trimming shortened V by 2 bases and J by 5 bases, and 10 bases separated the two germline ends. Germline CDR1 and CDR2: SGHVS and FNYEAQ. The CDR3 has 14 amino acids. In nucleotides, the CDR3 is TGTGCCAGCAGCTTACGACAAGATCACAATGAGCAGTTCTTC. Its translation: CASSLRQDHNEQFF.

V gene TRBV24-1 combines with J gene TRBJ2-5; 9 nucleotides match TRBD1. V lost 4 bases to trimming and J lost 5 bases; unmatched junction nucleotides: 7. This CDR3 region has 15 residues. Germline V lookup: CDR1 KGHDR, CDR2 SFDVKD. This CDR3 reads CATSDHGGQGETQYF. CDR3 DNA: TGTGCCACCAGTGACCACGGCGGACAGGGGGAGACCCAGTACTTC.

For the CDR3, the DNA is TGTGCCAGCAGTAGAGACGGTGGGGAGACCCAGTACTTC. Residues: CASSRDGGETQYF. The chain carries TRBV2 and TRBJ2-5; the D is unclear. CDR1 SNHLY and CDR2 FYNNEI come from the germline V gene. This CDR3 is built from 13 residues. Trimming pared 5 bases from V and 5 bases from J, leaving 12 bases between.

This chain uses TRBV7-6 with TRBJ2-3, with 8 nucleotides matching TRBD2. The V gene's germline CDR1 is SGHVS and CDR2 FNYEAQ. This CDR3 has 15 amino acids. Trimming removed 2 bases from V and 3 bases from J; junction bases left unmatched: 4. CDR3: CASSLWSGGTDTQYF. DNA of the CDR3: TGTGCCAGCAGCTTATGGAGCGGGGGAACAGATACGCAGTATTTT.

The V and J genes are TRBV9 and TRBJ2-4; either TRBD1 or TRBD2 may fit D (5 bases each). Germline V gene sequence: CDR1 SGDLS, CDR2 YYNGEE. Trimming removed 0 bases from V and 8 bases from J, with 12 bases in between. This CDR3 comprises 14 residues. DNA for the CDR3: TGTGCCAGCAGCGTAGATCCAGGGCGGGACATTCAGTACTTC. As protein: CASSVDPGRDIQYF. Drawing the rest from reference TRBV9 and TRBJ2-4, the complete variable domain is DSGVTQTPKHLITATGQRVTLRCSPRSGDLSVYWYQQSLDQGLQFLIQYYNGEERAKGNILERFSAQQFPDLHSELNLSSLELGDSALYFCASSVDPGRDIQYFGAGTRLSVL.

This rearrangement joins TRBV20-1 to TRBJ2-3, with D perhaps matching TRBD2 (5 bases). Deletions cut 0 bases from V and 2 bases from J, with 12 bases between. The CDR3 contains 15 residues. Germline CDR1 is DFQATT and CDR2 is SNEGSKA (reference sequence). CDR3 loop: CSARDQRGNTDTQYF. DNA for the CDR3: TGCAGTGCTAGAGATCAACGGGGAAACACAGATACGCAGTATTTT.

This chain connects TRBV7-9 to TRBJ1-1, with D hard to call. The germline V and J ends were trimmed by 4 bases and 1 base, with 10 bases remaining between them. CDR1 is SEHNR and CDR2 is FQNEAQ in the germline V gene (reference sequence). This CDR3 region has 14 residues. This chain's CDR3 is CASSSLSPNTEAFF. DNA of the CDR3: TGTGCCAGCAGCTCCCTTAGTCCGAACACTGAAGCTTTCTTT.

This sequence joins TRBV6-1 and TRBJ2-1, with D perhaps matching TRBD2 (5 bases). V was cut by 5 bases and J by 7 bases, with 12 bases left in between. Germline loops: CDR1 MNHNS, CDR2 SASEGT. The length of the CDR3 is 13 residues. The CDR3 nucleotides are TGTGCCAGCAGTCAGAGGGTCGATAATGAGCAGTTCTTC. It specifies CASSQRVDNEQFF.

The chain joins TRBV2 to TRBJ2-7; D uncertain. This CDR3 is built from 15 residues. Per the germline V gene, CDR1 is SNHLY and CDR2 is FYNNEI. The germline V and J ends were trimmed by 3 bases and 0 bases, with 12 bases remaining between them. DNA for the CDR3: TGTGCCAGCAGTGATGTAGGAAGAAGCTCCTACGAGCAGTACTTC. It encodes CASSDVGRSSYEQYF.

In its sample, this clonotype was seen once. The rearrangement links TRBV29-1 to TRBJ2-5; D gene unclear. The CDR3 is made up of 12 amino acids. Germline CDR1 SQVTM, CDR2 ANQGSEA. V was shortened by 3 bases and J by 4 bases, with 9 bases between the two germline ends. In nucleotides, the CDR3 is TGCAGCGTTGATGTTACCACAGAGACCCAGTACTTC. Translating gives CSVDVTTETQYF.

The chain combines TRBV29-1 with TRBJ2-7, with no clear D. The CDR3 length is 10 residues. Germline CDR1 is SQVTM and CDR2 is ANQGSEA. The ends were cut back, 7 bases at V and 3 bases at J, with 7 bases in the middle. CDR3 protein: CSAVDYEQYF. CDR3 sequence (DNA): TGCAGCGCCGTGGACTACGAGCAGTACTTC.

The sample holds a few counts of this clonotype. The J gene is TRBJ1-3, the V gene TRBV5-4, with 10 bases lining up with TRBD1. V shed 3 bases and J 4 bases; nucleotides not matched to a gene: 4. The CDR3 has 15 amino acids. Looked up from germline, CDR1 is SGHNT and CDR2 is YYREEE (reference sequence). For the CDR3, the DNA is TGTGCCAGCAGCTCGGGACAGGGGAGGGGAAACACCATATATTTT. Its translation: CASSSGQGRGNTIYF.

The chain is built from TRBV4-3 and TRBJ2-6; no reliable D call. This CDR3 has 17 residues. Germline CDR1 is LGHNA and CDR2 is YSLEER. Trimming removed 0 bases at V and 0 bases at J, with 9 bases between. In DNA form, the CDR3 reads TGCGCCAGCAGCCAAGAAGCCAGGCCCTCTGGGGCCAACGTCCTGACTTTC. Its translation is CASSQEARPSGANVLTF.

The chain recombines TRBV5-4 with TRBJ2-6; no clear D. Trimming took off 1 base at V and 2 bases at J, with 7 bases between the two ends. Germline V gives CDR1 SGHNT, CDR2 YYREEE (reference sequence). The CDR3 consists of 15 residues. This CDR3 reads CASSLRGPGANVLTF. The CDR3 bases are TGTGCCAGCAGCTTGCGTGGGCCTGGGGCCAACGTCCTGACTTTC.

The rearrangement uses TRBV7-1 and TRBJ1-6; weak D call: TRBD1 (5 bases). TRBV7-1 counts as an open reading frame of uncertain function. The CDR3 is made up of 14 amino acids. V lost 1 base to trimming and J lost 8 bases, with 9 bases between them. CDR3 in DNA: TGTGCCAGCAGCTCAGGGGGGTGGGATTCACCCCTCCACTTT. Translating it yields CASSSGGWDSPLHF.

The chain's CDR3 is CASSQGSLGGIETQYF. CDR3 in DNA: TGCGCCAGCAGCCAAGGAAGTTTGGGAGGTATAGAGACCCAGTACTTC. This rearrangement joins TRBV4-1 to TRBJ2-5; D may be TRBD2 (6 bases). The CDR3 runs 16 residues. V shed 1 base and J shed 4 bases, with 16 bases lying between them. Germline values: CDR1 MGHRA, CDR2 YSYEKL.

The gene calls are TRBV12-3 or TRBV12-4 and TRBJ2-1; TRBD2 agrees at 8 bases. V trimming: 5 bases; J trimming: 4 bases; junction bases outside the gene matches: 7. CDR3 length equals 15 residues. CDR3: CASSPISGTYNEQFF. In DNA, the CDR3 is TGTGCCAGCAGTCCCATTAGCGGGACGTACAATGAGCAGTTCTTC.

This clonotype has a handful of counts. The V call is TRBV12-3 or TRBV12-4, the J call TRBJ1-1; D gene ambiguous. This CDR3 region has 13 residues. V dropped 5 bases and J dropped 1 base, with 8 bases sitting between them. CDR3 DNA: TGTGCCAGCAGTCCGCGTAGGAACACTGAAGCTTTCTTT. Its protein is CASSPRRNTEAFF.